What follows describes a single T cell receptor (beta chain). The antigen is unknown. The study used treatment-naive patients who had stable or active relapsing-remitting disease as multiple sclerosis controls. Isolation of CD8+ and CD4+ T cells was performed negatively, whereas enrichment of TEMRA cells was done by FACS. The sample originates from a study of CD8 T cells in Susac syndrome. Study-wide findings and caveats: An acknowledgment was made by the study that its TCR sequencing and HLA analysis involved relatively few individuals.

Random hexamers primed reverse transcription of about 0.45 to 1 ug RNA. Amplification of TCR beta CDR3 used immunoSEQ multiplex PCR across 54 Vbeta and 13 Jbeta. TCRdb reanalysed the immunoSEQ multiplex PCR reads using MiXCR and keeps one entry per CDR3 protein. This sample has about 300,000 distinct CDR3 sequences, with around 85% found just once. The source is a human donor with multiple sclerosis. Input material: CD8+ T cells from PBMCs.

CDR3 region: CASSWSGGIGNQPQHF. DNA for the CDR3: TGTGCCAGCAGTTGGTCAGGGGGTATAGGCAATCAGCCCCAGCATTTT. The rearrangement joins TRBV28 to TRBJ1-5; TRBD1 matches at 7 bases. V lost 4 bases to trimming and J lost 2 bases; unmatched junction nucleotides: 8. The CDR3 is 16 residues long. The germline gives CDR1 MDHEN, CDR2 SYDVKM.